This is a list of T cell receptor beta chains from one sample in a study of regulatory and conventional T cells in RAG deficiency. Profiling relied on immunoSEQ multiplex PCR, and the TCRdb table lists in-frame clones only, not all of them. The repertoire holds about 46,000 clones, with just under 90% as singletons. The sample was also reused in another study, on regulatory T cells.

The sequencing input was CD4+ effector T cells sorted from blood. Every receptor here comes from a human donor in good health. CDR3s leave out the opening cysteine and the closing phenylalanine or tryptophan.

CDR3aa: ASSLRDSNQPQH
v_gene: TRBV19

CDR3aa: ASSFQGDRRQF
v_gene: TRBV7-3

CDR3aa: ASSPESYNSPLH
v_gene: TRBV28

CDR3aa: ASSLISSQPQH
v_gene: TRBV27

CDR3aa: ASTTGRFYGYT
v_gene: TRBV7-9

CDR3aa: ATGTMGEGQNEQY
v_gene: TRBV27

CDR3aa: ASSPGKGNQNQPQH
v_gene: TRBV27

CDR3aa: ASSHQRAYNEQF
v_gene: TRBV14

CDR3aa: ATLGLAFEQF
v_gene: TRBV6-5

CDR3aa: ASSNENTEAF
v_gene: TRBV18

CDR3aa: ASSLHALQSGDGYT
v_gene: TRBV7-9

CDR3aa: ASSPGRYEQY
v_gene: TRBV25-1

CDR3aa: ASSMREKNTEAF
v_gene: TRBV19

CDR3aa: ASSYATGETLH
v_gene: TRBV6-5

CDR3aa: ASWANSNTGELF
v_gene: TRBV5-1

CDR3aa: ASSDGDQPQH
v_gene: TRBV6-1

CDR3aa: ASMKFGAANTEAF
v_gene: TRBV27

CDR3aa: ASRNRGGYGYT
v_gene: TRBV11-2

CDR3aa: ASSLGSGGVTDTQY
v_gene: TRBV7-6

CDR3aa: ATSSTGKNTEAF
v_gene: TRBV15

CDR3aa: ASSSRQGNYEQY
v_gene: TRBV5-1

CDR3aa: ASSYGATNEKLF
v_gene: TRBV6-5

CDR3aa: ASSSSRLQETQY
v_gene: TRBV7-8

CDR3aa: ASSTTGATEAF
v_gene: TRBV7-8

CDR3aa: ATNTQGRHYEQY
v_gene: TRBV6-5

CDR3aa: ASSLGQYSNQPQH
v_gene: TRBV11-2

CDR3aa: ASSHTLLPGQAVPDTQY
v_gene: TRBV11-2

CDR3aa: ASSDSVESQH
v_gene: TRBV6-4

CDR3aa: ASSAASDSSYNEQF
v_gene: TRBV9

CDR3aa: ASSQAFPAEGPDYEQY
v_gene: TRBV4-1

CDR3aa: ASSLSLGVGGYT
v_gene: TRBV27

CDR3aa: ASRGGGQTSGPQH
v_gene: TRBV6-6

CDR3aa: ASSIGPTGELF
v_gene: TRBV19

CDR3aa: SVGVAGLQETQY
v_gene: TRBV29-1

CDR3aa: ASSMQAMDRGTYNEQF
v_gene: TRBV7-6

CDR3aa: ASSAKGGINSNQPQH
v_gene: TRBV2

CDR3aa: ASSSEAKNIQY
v_gene: TRBV19

CDR3aa: ASSRKAGVVETQY
v_gene: TRBV7-7

CDR3aa: ASSAGTGGWETQY
v_gene: TRBV5-1

CDR3aa: ASSLEVGTQY
v_gene: TRBV7-2

CDR3aa: ASSLVGGNQPQH
v_gene: TRBV27

CDR3aa: SAKTLNTEAF
v_gene: TRBV29-1

CDR3aa: ASSYSSGSKTT
v_gene: TRBV6-5

CDR3aa: ASSLGQSMNTEAF
v_gene: TRBV7-9

CDR3aa: ASSPGGQGDSYEQY
v_gene: TRBV13

CDR3aa: ASSLSGSPYNEQF
v_gene: TRBV5-1

CDR3aa: ASSSGSAGGYT
v_gene: TRBV5-4

CDR3aa: ASLQEGRSYNEQF
v_gene: TRBV6-1

CDR3aa: ASERTPRTYEQY
v_gene: TRBV6-1

CDR3aa: ASSDQGTGSYNEQF
v_gene: TRBV10-1

CDR3aa: ASRSPTREDPRAGYT
v_gene: TRBV4-1

CDR3aa: SAIPNFGYEQY
v_gene: TRBV29-1

CDR3aa: ASSLAPDSGRETQY
v_gene: TRBV7-3

CDR3aa: ASSSSRTGASNTGELF
v_gene: TRBV27

CDR3aa: ASSETHRGFQPQH
v_gene: TRBV2

CDR3aa: ASSKGRTAAYEQY
v_gene: TRBV21-1

CDR3aa: ASLFDSGANVLT
v_gene: TRBV18

CDR3aa: ASSSGQSFLY
v_gene: TRBV11-3

CDR3aa: ASSPGTGNGYT
v_gene: TRBV5-1